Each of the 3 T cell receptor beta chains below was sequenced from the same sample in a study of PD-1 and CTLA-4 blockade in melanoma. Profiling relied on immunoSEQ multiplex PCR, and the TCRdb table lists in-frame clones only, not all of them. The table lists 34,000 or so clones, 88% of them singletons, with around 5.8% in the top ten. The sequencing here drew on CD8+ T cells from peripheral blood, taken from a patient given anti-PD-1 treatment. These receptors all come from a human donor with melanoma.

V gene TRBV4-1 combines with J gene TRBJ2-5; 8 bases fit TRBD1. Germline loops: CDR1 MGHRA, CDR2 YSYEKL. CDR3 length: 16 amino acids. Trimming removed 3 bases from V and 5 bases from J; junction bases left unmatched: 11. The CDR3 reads CASSHPSQGAGETQYF. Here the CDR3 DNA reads TGCGCCAGCAGCCATCCCTCCCAGGGGGCAGGGGAGACCCAGTACTTC.

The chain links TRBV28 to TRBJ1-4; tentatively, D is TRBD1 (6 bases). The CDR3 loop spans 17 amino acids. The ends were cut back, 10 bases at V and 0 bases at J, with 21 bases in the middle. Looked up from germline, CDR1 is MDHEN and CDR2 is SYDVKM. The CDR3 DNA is TGTGCCACGTCGGACAGCCTTTTAGTTGCAACTAATGAAAAACTGTTTTTT. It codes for CATSDSLLVATNEKLFF.

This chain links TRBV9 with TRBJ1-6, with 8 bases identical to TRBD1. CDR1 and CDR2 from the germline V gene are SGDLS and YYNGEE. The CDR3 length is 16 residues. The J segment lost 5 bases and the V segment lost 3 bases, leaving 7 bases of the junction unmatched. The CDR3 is CASSAPRTGNNSPLHF. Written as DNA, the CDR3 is TGTGCCAGCAGCGCCCCTCGGACAGGGAATAATTCACCCCTCCACTTT.